The T cell receptor beta chain described here comes from a study of graft-versus-host responses after intestinal transplantation (dated by TCRdb to 2020 to 2022). Study-wide context: The transplants that recipients got were multivisceral, liver-intestinal, or isolated intestinal. To identify alloreactive clones, pre-transplant mixed lymphocyte reaction products were sequenced and then compared with unstimulated pre-transplant donor and recipient T cells. Of the roughly 25 intestinal transplant recipients enrolled in the cohort, one of whom was a retransplant, a few patients without pretransplant specimens were excluded. Graft-versus-host and host-versus-graft alloreactive T cell clones were tracked in the graft, circulation and bone marrow after intestinal transplantation using bulk TCR-beta CDR3 sequencing. A peak of at least 4% donor T cells among recipient peripheral blood mononuclear cells was the definition used for donor T cell macrochimerism. Instead of going to the commercial service, samples from a few later patients were sequenced in-house on an Illumina MiSeq and processed with MiXCR. Anti-thymocyte globulin induction was given to all recipients, followed by maintenance tacrolimus and steroids for two to four years. Paper-wide results and their limitations: In the allografts of patients with donor T cell macrochimerism, GvH to HvG T cell clonal ratios were high. Early after transplant, peak levels of circulating GvH clones were found to be associated with declines in HvG clones. GvH clones were detected in recipient bone marrow, and some of these GvH clones were observed earlier in ileal mucosa or blood, consistent with an intestinal mucosal origin. The relatively low number and heterogeneity of intestinal transplant patients limited the conclusions.

Reading the germline V gene (reference sequence) gives CDR1 GTSNPN and CDR2 SVGIG. Including cysteine and phenylalanine, the CDR3 has 12 amino acids. Only CDR3 DNA remains: 36 bases, in frame from the first base. Trimming at the junction amounts to 1 base on V and 3 bases on J, and the germline ends lie 6 bases apart. Concerning this clone itself: No cognate antigen has been identified for it. No base qualities exist here, and no much larger clone lies one base off it.

The method behind the library was the immunoSEQ multiplex PCR assay. For most patients, genomic DNA was isolated using the Qiagen DNeasy Blood and Tissue Kit and was shipped frozen to Adaptive Biotechnologies for TCR sequencing. High-throughput TCR-beta CDR3 sequencing of genomic DNA from most patients was performed by Adaptive Biotechnologies. The paper's data handling went like this. Adaptive's ImmunoSEQ software was the source of the TCR sequencing data for 18 patients, while a few other patients were processed with MiXCR and VDJtools. To correct CD4 versus CD8 sorting errors, any sequence found in both subsets at a frequency ratio below 5:1 was removed. CDR3 nucleotide sequences shared by donor and recipient were removed because the origin of these sequences could not be assigned. To be classed as alloreactive, a clone needed at least 2-fold expansion over unstimulated cells and a minimum CFSE-low frequency of 0.002% (template counts) or 0.001% (read counts). Clones were considered mappable if detected in sequenced pre-transplant spleen, lymph node, or MLR CFSE-low populations of the donor or recipient. The cumulative frequency of alloreactive clones was calculated as a percentage of all sequences, weighted by copy number. In its TCRdb copy, this immuneACCESS table keeps in-frame sequences only and misses some clones. Where compared with another copy, unresolved V genes explain less than half of these, and the others have no known cause. The D gene and trimming were derived from the DNA, and the V and J assignments and clone size from that table. The sample yields about 110,000 clones; just under 95% were counted once. Clones ranked in the top ten supply around 1% of the sample.

The sample's time point label is to be understood as: cells obtained before transplantation from donor or recipient. CD3+CD4+ and CD3+CD8+ populations were FACS-sorted from unstimulated pre-transplant donor and recipient cells taken from spleen or lymph nodes. Sequencing was performed on unstimulated CD8+ T cells sorted from spleen or lymph node cells, taken before transplant. The rearrangement combines TRBV30 with TRBJ1-1, with no D gene named confidently. The sequence was collected from a human donor who was the organ donor for an intestinal transplant. The DNA reads as follows: TGTGCCTGGAGTGCCGTTGACACTGAAGCTTTCTTT. Its protein product is CAWSAVDTEAFF.